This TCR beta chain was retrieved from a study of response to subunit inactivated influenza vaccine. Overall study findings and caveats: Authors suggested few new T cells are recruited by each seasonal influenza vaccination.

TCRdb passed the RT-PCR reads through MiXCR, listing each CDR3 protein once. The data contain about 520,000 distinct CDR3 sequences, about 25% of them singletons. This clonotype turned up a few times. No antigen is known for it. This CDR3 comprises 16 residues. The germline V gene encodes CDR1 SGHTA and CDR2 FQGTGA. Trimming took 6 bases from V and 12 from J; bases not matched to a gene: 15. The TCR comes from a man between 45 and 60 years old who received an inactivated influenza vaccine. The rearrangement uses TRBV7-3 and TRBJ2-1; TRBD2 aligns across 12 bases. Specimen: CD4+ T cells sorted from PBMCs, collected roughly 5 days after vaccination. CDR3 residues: CASSSTALAGGGGQFF. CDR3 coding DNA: TGTGCCAGCAGTTCCACGGCCCTAGCGGGAGGGGGCGGGCAGTTCTTC.